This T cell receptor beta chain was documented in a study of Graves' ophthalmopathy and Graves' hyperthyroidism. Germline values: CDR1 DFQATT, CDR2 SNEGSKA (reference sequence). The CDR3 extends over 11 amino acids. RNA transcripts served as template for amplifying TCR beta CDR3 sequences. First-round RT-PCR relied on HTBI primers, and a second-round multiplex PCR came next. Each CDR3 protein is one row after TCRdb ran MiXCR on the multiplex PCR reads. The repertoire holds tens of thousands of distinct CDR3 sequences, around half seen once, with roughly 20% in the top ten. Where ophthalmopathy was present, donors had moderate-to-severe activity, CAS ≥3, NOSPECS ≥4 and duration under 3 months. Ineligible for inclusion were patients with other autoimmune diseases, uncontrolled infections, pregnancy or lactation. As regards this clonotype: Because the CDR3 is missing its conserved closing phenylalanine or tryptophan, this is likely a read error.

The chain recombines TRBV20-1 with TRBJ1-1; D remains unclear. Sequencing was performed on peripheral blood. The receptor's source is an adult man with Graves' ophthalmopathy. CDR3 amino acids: CRARVNIEAFY. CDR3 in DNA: TGCAGAGCTAGGGTGAACATTGAAGCTTTCTAT.